This section outlines one TCR beta chain sequence together with its context. The antigen remains unidentified. V was shortened by 5 bases and J by 3 bases, with 11 bases between the two germline ends. The CDR3 is 13 amino acids. In germline, CDR1 is MDHEN, CDR2 SYDVKM. HTBI primers from iRepertoire and Arm-PCR of CDR3 regions yielded the TCR beta libraries. How the authors handled the data: Sequenced samples collectively carried around 60 TRBV and some 15 TRBJ segments. TCRdb re-called the multiplex PCR reads through MiXCR, storing one row per CDR3 protein. For this entry, the V and J calls and clone size follow TCRdb and not the study's own pipeline. This table holds about 420,000 distinct CDR3 sequences, around 15% found once. Described time point: newly diagnosed GD, antithyroid drugs for less than 3 months. The TCR library was prepared using RNA isolated from PBMCs. The data were taken from a study of regulatory T cells in long-lasting Graves disease.

Findings and caveats of the study: Repertoires from persistent disease leaned toward TRBV28, TRBJ1-2 and TRBJ2-5.

In addition, the sample was reused for a study of T cells in Graves' hyperthyroidism and ophthalmopathy.

The receptor was isolated from a young woman with Graves disease. The chain uses TRBV28 and TRBJ2-7, with a possible D match to TRBD2 (5 bases). This material consisted of peripheral blood mononuclear cells (PBMCs), taken at new diagnosis, from a patient treated with antithyroid drugs. CDR3 sequence (DNA): TGTGCCAGCAGTCCATTCCGGGGCTACGAGCAGTACTTC. This codes for CASSPFRGYEQYF. Combining the CDR3 with reference TRBV28 and TRBJ2-7 gives the whole variable domain DVKVTQSSRYLVKRTGEKVFLECVQDMDHENMFWYRQDPGLGLRLIYFSYDVKMKEKGDIPEGYSVSREKKERFSLILESASTNQTSMYLCASSPFRGYEQYFGPGTRLTVT.